The text below deals with one TCR beta chain. The sample is drawn from a study of blood T cell repertoires in COVID-19. Authors' analysis steps: Estimated nucleated cell counts came from reference gene primer amplification. The method was immunoSEQ multiplex PCR; TCRdb's version includes in-frame clones alone and lacks a portion of them. From that table come the V and J calls and clone size; the DNA was used to work out D and trimming. The data hold under 350,000 clones, with under 90% observed a single time. Per the germline V gene, CDR1 is GTSNPN and CDR2 is SVGIG (reference sequence). With 4 bases clipped from V and 8 bases from J, the junction kept 7 bases outside the gene matches. The CDR3 consists of 13 residues.

This rearrangement joins TRBV30 to TRBJ1-4, with 7 bases aligning to TRBD1. Sequenced material: peripheral blood. This receptor was obtained from a woman between 50 and 59 years old who had recovered from COVID-19. Here the CDR3 reads CAWNYRGSEKLFF. The CDR3 DNA is TGTGCCTGGAACTACAGGGGTAGCGAAAAACTGTTTTTT.